This TCR beta chain is from a study of OX40 agonist ivuxolimab in advanced cancers. Study background: Ivuxolimab, an antibody that agonizes OX40 (CD134), was administered to the patients. Intravenous ivuxolimab was administered to patients every 2 weeks at 0.01 to 10 mg/kg. Three patients, one with hepatocellular carcinoma and two with cutaneous melanoma, achieved partial responses.

In germline, CDR1 is SQVTM, CDR2 ANQGSEA. Trimming cost V 0 bases and J 4 bases, with 15 bases left between them. The length of the CDR3 is 15 residues. TCRdb keeps only in-frame clones here, not all; method: immunoSEQ multiplex PCR. The profile covers around 62,000 clones, with 82% appearing a single time and about 5.1% taken by the ten largest. A note on this clone: The antigen is undetermined.

Notes on the study in general: Which antigen the expanded peripheral T cells recognized is unknown.

The sample consisted of CD4+ or CD8+ T cells sorted from blood, taken in a trial of the OX40 agonist ivuxolimab. The receptor's source is an adult with an advanced solid tumor such as melanoma, head and neck, liver or kidney cancer. The chain couples TRBV29-1 to TRBJ2-5; the D call may be TRBD1 or TRBD2 (5 bases each). As DNA, the CDR3 is TGCAGCGTTGAAGACATTGAGGGCAGGGCAGAGACCCAGTACTTC. Translation gives CSVEDIEGRAETQYF.